This T cell receptor (beta chain) was obtained from a study of T cell responses to AZD1222 COVID-19 vaccine. Study results and limitations: At baseline, just 5 or 6 AZD1222 recipients tested seropositive. When two AZD1222 doses had been given, Spike-specific TCR breadth and depth rose.

CDR1 MNHEY and CDR2 SVGAGI come from the germline V gene. Between the trimmed V and J ends, which lost 0 bases and 11 bases, there was a span of 20 bases. The CDR3 is made up of 15 amino acids. To note about this clone: Its antigen is unknown.

TCRdb's copy holds only in-frame clones and misses some; the assay was immunoSEQ multiplex PCR. The sample records about 120,000 clones, just under 90% being singletons. This chain joins TRBV6-5 and TRBJ2-7; the D gene is possibly TRBD1 (5 bases). The origin of this receptor is an adult in good health. This sample comprised peripheral blood, obtained on day 0 of AZD1222 vaccination. The CDR3 loop reads CASSYSMGRDFEEYF. In nucleotides, the CDR3 is TGTGCCAGCAGTTACTCGATGGGCAGGGATTTTGAGGAGTACTTC.